This T cell receptor (beta chain) was identified in a study of CD8+CD57+ T cells in acquired aplastic anemia. In the study overall: Across the sorted CD4+ and CD8+ cells, DNA amounts averaged roughly 3.5 ug. Study results and caveats: Levels of CD8+ Simpson's diversity were not significantly distinct in patients versus controls. In common between the patients and the controls were around 30 CD8+ CDR3 sequences.

This clonotype was seen at least ten times. Its target is unknown. TCR beta VDJ and CDR3 profiling used genomic DNA as template. TCRdb reprocessed the reads via MiXCR and lists one record per CDR3 protein. The table lists 250,000 to 350,000 distinct CDR3 sequences, approximately 55% of them singletons. The clonotype was recovered from a human donor with severe aplastic anemia or a healthy control (not recorded which). What was sequenced was sorted CD4+, CD8+, or CD8+CD57+ T cells (not recorded which) from PBMCs.

The CDR3 here is CASSLGESSYEQYF. CDR3 in DNA: TGTGCCAGCAGCTTAGGGGAATCCTCCTACGAGCAGTACTTC. The chain links TRBV7-9 to TRBJ2-7, with D unclear. Germline V gives CDR1 SEHNR, CDR2 FQNEAQ (reference sequence). V was clipped by 1 base and J by 0 bases, with 7 bases between them. The CDR3 length is 14 residues.